Following are 22 T cell receptor beta chains from one sample sequenced in a study of cytomegalovirus exposure and HLA in healthy donors. 13 Jbeta primers and 60 Vbeta primers were used for the PCR. Measured with immunoSEQ multiplex PCR; TCRdb has only the in-frame clones, and not every one. The sample consists of 150,000 to 200,000 clones, about four fifths of them appearing once. The sequencing sample was made of PBMCs. These TCRs come from a man aged 40-55 years in good health and CMV-seropositive.

V and J are TRBV5-1 and TRBJ2-3, with 8 bases aligning to TRBD1. The CDR3 length is 15 residues. Trimming took 3 bases from V and 2 from J; bases not matched to a gene: 5. Looked up from germline, CDR1 is SGHRS and CDR2 is YFSETQ. The CDR3 bases are TGCGCCAGCAGCTGGACAGGGAGAGCCACAGATACGCAGTATTTT. This codes for CASSWTGRATDTQYF.

The J gene is TRBJ2-7, the V gene TRBV7-2, with 9 bases lining up with TRBD2. J lost 7 bases, V lost 5 bases, and 6 bases had no gene match. There are 13 residues in the CDR3. Germline lookup yields CDR1 SGHTA and CDR2 FQGNSA. This chain's CDR3 is CASSPGLAREQYF. CDR3 DNA: TGTGCCAGCAGCCCCGGACTAGCGAGGGAGCAGTACTTC.

The rearrangement links TRBV27 to TRBJ1-2; 10 nucleotides line up with TRBD1. The CDR3 extends over 15 amino acids. CDR1 and CDR2 from the germline V gene are MNHEY and SMNVEV (reference sequence). V gave up 4 bases and J gave up 4 bases; unmatched junction bases: 6. CDR3 nucleotide sequence: TGTGCCAGCAGTTCGACAGGGGGCCCTAGCTATGGCTACACCTTC. Translated: CASSSTGGPSYGYTF.

The chain carries TRBV6-1 and TRBJ2-7; 8 bases agree with TRBD1. The trim removed 2 bases at V and 0 bases at J, leaving 6 bases unmatched. CDR1 and CDR2 from the germline V gene are MNHNS and SASEGT. The CDR3 length is 16 residues. Written as DNA, the CDR3 is TGTGCCAGCAGTGAAAGTGGGACAGGACACTCCTACGAGCAGTACTTC. The encoded protein is CASSESGTGHSYEQYF.

This clone was seen only once. The CDR3 region is CASSYKGADRTEAFF. CDR3 nucleotide sequence: TGTGCCAGCAGTTACAAGGGGGCGGATCGCACTGAAGCTTTCTTT. The gene calls are TRBV6-6 and TRBJ1-1; TRBD1 aligns across 7 bases. This CDR3 has 15 residues. Trimming at V came to 2 bases and at J to 4 bases, leaving 7 bases not matched to a gene. Per germline, CDR1 MNHNY and CDR2 SVGAGI (reference sequence).

V usage is TRBV6-1 and J usage is TRBJ2-7; D not resolved. The CDR3 is 13 amino acids. CDR1 and CDR2 (germline): MNHNS, SASEGT. V shed 7 bases and J shed 1 base, with 11 bases lying between them. CDR3: CASTRTDSYEQYF. For the CDR3, the DNA is TGTGCCAGCACCCGCACAGATTCCTACGAGCAGTACTTC.

V usage is TRBV9 and J usage is TRBJ2-1; maybe TRBD1 (6 bases). The V gene lost 0 bases and the J gene lost 9 bases, with 13 bases spanning the gap. CDR3 length: 14 amino acids. CDR1 and CDR2 from the germline V gene are SGDLS and YYNGEE. CDR3 DNA: TGTGCCAGCAGCGTAGCGTCAGGGGTGGGTGAGCAGTTCTTC. Translation: CASSVASGVGEQFF.

This sequence joins TRBV28 and TRBJ2-7, with 10 bases that match TRBD1. This CDR3 has 15 amino acids. The germline V gene encodes CDR1 MDHEN and CDR2 SYDVKM. V lost 7 bases and J lost 2; bases outside the gene matches: 8. CDR3: CASTAGTGAPYEQYF. For the CDR3, the DNA is TGTGCCAGCACCGCCGGGACAGGGGCCCCCTACGAGCAGTACTTC.

V usage is TRBV15 and J usage is TRBJ2-2, with 8 bases aligning to TRBD2. CDR1 is LNHNV and CDR2 is YYDKDF in the germline V gene (reference sequence). The CDR3 contains 17 residues. The junction had 6 bases not matched to a gene; V was cut back by 3 bases and J by 0 bases. The CDR3 DNA follows: TGTGCCACCAGCAGTCACCCGGGACTAGCGAACACCGGGGAGCTGTTTTTT. Amino acid sequence: CATSSHPGLANTGELFF.

This clone was observed a single time. This chain links TRBV6-1 with TRBJ1-4, with a tentative D call TRBD1 (5 bases). Trimming removed 5 bases from V and 5 bases from J, with 12 bases in between. The CDR3 runs to 14 residues. CDR1 and CDR2 (germline): MNHNS, SASEGT. CDR3 amino acids: CASSRQRPNEKLFF. CDR3 bases: TGTGCCAGCAGTCGACAGAGGCCCAATGAAAAACTGTTTTTT.

This chain connects TRBV19 to TRBJ1-4; 7 nucleotides match TRBD1. J was trimmed by 2 bases and V by 5 bases; bases with no gene match: 5. The CDR3 is 15 residues long. From germline, CDR1 is LNHDA and CDR2 SQIVND (reference sequence). The CDR3 here is CASSPPGQTNEKLFF. CDR3 bases: TGTGCCAGTAGTCCACCGGGACAGACTAATGAAAAACTGTTTTTT.

V usage is TRBV7-2 and J usage is TRBJ2-3; TRBD2 matches 11 bases. After removal of 4 bases from V and 6 bases from J, the junction contained 9 bases not matched to a gene. Germline CDR1 is SGHTA and CDR2 is FQGNSA. CDR3 size: 16 residues. The CDR3 region is CASSSGLAVTHDTQYF. The CDR3 DNA sequence: TGTGCCAGCAGCTCGGGACTAGCGGTTACTCACGATACGCAGTATTTT.

This chain connects TRBV19 to TRBJ2-2; 9 nucleotides agree with TRBD2. V dropped 5 bases and J dropped 5; count of bases not matched to a gene: 6. Germline lookup yields CDR1 LNHDA and CDR2 SQIVND (reference sequence). This CDR3 region has 15 residues. CDR3 region: CASSAGLAYTGELFF. CDR3 coding DNA: TGTGCCAGTAGTGCGGGACTAGCTTATACCGGGGAGCTGTTTTTT.

The rearrangement links TRBV27 to TRBJ2-3; possibly TRBD1 for D (5 bases). The germline gives CDR1 MNHEY, CDR2 SMNVEV (reference sequence). V lost 5 bases and J lost 2, with 14 bases in between. The CDR3 runs 15 residues. The CDR3, as DNA: TGTGCCAGCAGTCTAGGGGTAGCTAACACAGATACGCAGTATTTT. It specifies CASSLGVANTDTQYF.

This clone occurred once. One end of the junction fails to match germline, which may point to a read error. This chain uses TRBV5-4 with TRBJ2-7, with TRBD1 identical over 10 bases. Per the germline V gene, CDR1 is SGHNT and CDR2 is YYREEE (reference sequence). This CDR3 has 15 amino acids. The CDR3 spells CASSQPGQGSSEQYF. The CDR3 nucleotides are TGTGCCAGCAGCCAGCCGGGACAGGGGTCCTCCGAGCAGTACTTC.

The chain carries TRBV6-6 and TRBJ2-6, with D maybe TRBD1 (6 bases). V was clipped by 7 bases and J by 0 bases, with 7 bases between them. CDR1 and CDR2 from the germline V gene are MNHNY and SVGAGI (reference sequence). This CDR3 region has 14 residues. The chain's CDR3 is CASTTGSGANVLTF. The CDR3 coding sequence is TGTGCCAGCACGACAGGCTCTGGGGCCAACGTCCTGACTTTC.

The chain couples TRBV7-9 to TRBJ2-7, with D possibly being TRBD2 (5 bases). V shed 0 bases and J shed 7 bases, with 10 bases lying between them. The CDR3 length is 13 residues. Germline-derived CDR1 and CDR2 are SEHNR and FQNEAQ (reference sequence). The CDR3 spells CASSLAGAVEQYF. The CDR3 nucleotides are TGTGCCAGCAGCTTAGCGGGAGCGGTAGAGCAGTACTTC.

The V and J genes are TRBV14 and TRBJ2-2; the match to TRBD2 covers 12 bases. Germline V gene sequence: CDR1 SGHDN, CDR2 FVKESK. Trimming took 4 bases from V and 0 from J; bases not matched to a gene: 3. The CDR3 covers 17 residues. The DNA for the CDR3 is TGTGCCAGCAGCCCCCTAGCGGGAGGGGCGAACACCGGGGAGCTGTTTTTT. Translating it yields CASSPLAGGANTGELFF. Looking up the rest from reference TRBV14 and TRBJ2-2 gives the full variable domain: EAGVTQFPSHSVIEKGQTVTLRCDPISGHDNLYWYRRVMGKEIKFLLHFVKESKQDESGMPNNRFLAERTGGTYSTLKVQPAELEDSGVYFCASSPLAGGANTGELFFGEGSRLTVL.

The J gene is TRBJ2-5, the V gene TRBV10-3; 11 nucleotides match TRBD2. CDR1 ENHRY and CDR2 SYGVKD come from the germline V gene. Trimming took 10 bases from V and 4 from J; bases not matched to a gene: 2. The CDR3 sequence is 12 residues long. CDR3 DNA: TGTGCCACCGGGACTAGCGGAGAGACCCAGTACTTC. It translates to CATGTSGETQYF.

This sequence joins TRBV11-2 and TRBJ2-3; perhaps TRBD2 as D (6 bases). Per germline, CDR1 SGHAT and CDR2 FQNNGV. V lost 7 bases and J lost 6, with 17 bases in between. CDR3 length: 14 amino acids. The CDR3 here is CASTEAGGWDTQYF. The CDR3, as DNA: TGTGCCAGCACAGAGGCTGGGGGGTGGGATACGCAGTATTTT.

The V gene is TRBV7-9, the J gene TRBJ1-5; the D is unclear. The V and J ends lost 3 bases and 4 bases respectively, with 7 bases between them. Germline V gene lookup returns CDR1 SEHNR and CDR2 FQNEAQ (reference sequence). The CDR3 is 13 residues long. The CDR3 region has the DNA TGTGCCAGCAGCTTCTCCAGGAATCAGCCCCAGCATTTT. Translated, it gives CASSFSRNQPQHF.

This clone was seen a handful of times. This chain links TRBV9 with TRBJ1-3; tentative D call: TRBD1 (6 bases). CDR3 length: 16 residues. V was cut by 1 base and J by 7 bases, with 18 bases left in between. The germline gives CDR1 SGDLS, CDR2 YYNGEE. The CDR3 DNA follows: TGTGCCAGCAGCGTAACAGGGACCCGGACGGGGAACACCATATATTTT. It translates to CASSVTGTRTGNTIYF.